This entry describes one TCR beta chain. The data were obtained in a study of blood T cells in healthy people across ages. Trimming removed 6 bases at V and 4 bases at J, with 12 bases between. CDR1 and CDR2 (germline): LNHDA, SQIVND (reference sequence). This CDR3 spans 13 amino acids. For the second PCR, which ran for about 6 to 11 cycles, a sample-barcoded 5' primer and a J-beta primer mix were used. A 12-random-nucleotide template-switch adaptor tagged each cDNA molecule. A single record per CDR3 protein comes from TCRdb applying MiXCR to the 5' RACE reads. The sample has about 1.5 million distinct CDR3 sequences; approximately 43% are singletons.

The TCR sequence derives from a woman aged 18-29 years in good health. The chain joins TRBV19 to TRBJ1-2, with TRBD1 as a possible D gene (6 bases). Sequencing was done on a sample of blood. The CDR3 reads CASSTGQSYGYTF. Here the CDR3 DNA reads TGTGCCAGTAGCACAGGACAGTCCTATGGCTACACCTTC. Based on the CDR3 plus reference TRBV19 and TRBJ1-2, the full variable domain is DGGITQSPKYLFRKEGQNVTLSCEQNLNHDAMYWYRQDPGQGLRLIYYSQIVNDFQKGDIAEGYSVSREKKESFPLTVTSAQKNPTAFYLCASSTGQSYGYTFGSGTRLTVV.